A selection of T cell receptor beta chains follows, all from one sample in a study of a mutant IDH1 vaccine in newly diagnosed glioma. TCRdb's copy holds only in-frame clones and misses some; the assay was immunoSEQ multiplex PCR. Of roughly 15,000 clones in the sample, over 75% were seen once. This specimen was PBMCs, taken from a glioma patient treated with radiotherapy, temozolomide or both. The receptors were gathered from a middle-aged woman with glioma. Some clones in this sample may be carry-over from other donors' samples. Both conserved end residues are part of each CDR3. A D gene is named only where the DNA matches it firmly.

V: TRBV27; D: TRBD1; length: 15; J: TRBJ1-1; CDR3: CASSWDSDMNTEAFF; DNA: TGTGCCAGCAGTTGGGACAGTGACATGAACACTGAAGCTTTCTTT
V: TRBV2; D: -; length: 11; J: TRBJ2-2; CDR3: CASRGTGELFF; DNA: TGTGCCAGCAGAGGAACCGGGGAGCTGTTTTTT
V: TRBV27; D: -; length: 11; J: TRBJ2-7; CDR3: CASSNGGEQYF; DNA: TGTGCCAGCAGCAATGGGGGTGAGCAGTACTTC
V: TRBV2; D: -; length: 14; J: TRBJ1-1; CDR3: CASSARTANTEAFF; DNA: TGTGCCAGCAGTGCCAGGACGGCGAACACTGAAGCTTTCTTT
V: TRBV7-9; D: TRBD1; length: 15; J: TRBJ1-2; CDR3: CASSFGQGAIYGYTF; DNA: TGTGCCAGCAGCTTCGGACAGGGGGCGATCTATGGCTACACCTTC
V: TRBV19; D: -; length: 12; J: TRBJ1-2; CDR3: CASTGEVGGYTF; DNA: TGTGCCAGTACCGGGGAAGTGGGAGGCTACACCTTC
V: TRBV6-4; D: -; length: 13; J: TRBJ2-3; CDR3: CASSDRETDTQYF; DNA: TGTGCCAGCAGTGACAGGGAGACAGATACGCAGTATTTT
V: TRBV7-8; D: -; length: 13; J: TRBJ1-2; CDR3: CASSFAAAYGYTF; DNA: TGTGCCAGCAGCTTTGCAGCCGCCTATGGCTACACCTTC
V: TRBV6-6; D: -; length: 13; J: TRBJ1-5; CDR3: CASTYIVNQPQHF; DNA: TGTGCCAGCACCTACATTGTAAATCAGCCCCAGCATTTT
V: TRBV15; D: -; length: 16; J: TRBJ2-3; CDR3: CATSRSQGTGTDTQYF; DNA: TGTGCCACCAGCAGATCGCAGGGGACCGGCACAGATACGCAGTATTTT
V: TRBV7-9; D: -; length: 14; J: TRBJ2-3; CDR3: CASSLGLAANTQYF; DNA: TGTGCCAGCAGCTTAGGGTTAGCGGCAAATACGCAGTATTTT
V: TRBV7-2; D: -; length: 13; J: TRBJ2-5; CDR3: CASSRMYQETQYF; DNA: TGTGCCAGCAGCCGTATGTACCAAGAGACCCAGTACTTC
V: TRBV27; D: -; length: 16; J: TRBJ1-6; CDR3: CASSSRLWTYNSPLHF; DNA: TGTGCCAGCAGTTCTAGATTGTGGACCTATAATTCACCCCTCCACTTT
V: TRBV5-6; D: TRBD1; length: 16; J: TRBJ1-1; CDR3: CASSLGVGTAGTEAFF; DNA: TGTGCCAGCAGCTTGGGCGTAGGGACAGCGGGCACTGAAGCTTTCTTT
V: TRBV2; D: -; length: 13; J: TRBJ1-1; CDR3: CASRDREGTEAFF; DNA: TGTGCCAGCAGGGACCGGGAAGGCACTGAAGCTTTCTTT
V: TRBV4-1; D: TRBD2; length: 16; J: TRBJ2-5; CDR3: CASSPPPAGGQETQYF; DNA: TGCGCCAGCAGCCCACCTCCGGCGGGGGGACAAGAGACCCAGTACTTC
V: TRBV18; D: TRBD2; length: 17; J: TRBJ2-2; CDR3: CASSPPSGGLNTGELFF; DNA: TGTGCCAGCTCACCACCGAGCGGGGGGCTGAACACCGGGGAGCTGTTTTTT
V: TRBV6-1; D: -; length: 16; J: TRBJ1-2; CDR3: CASSAPSSSMGAGYTF; DNA: TGTGCCAGCAGTGCGCCCTCCAGCTCGATGGGGGCTGGCTACACCTTC
V: TRBV7-2; D: TRBD2; length: 14; J: TRBJ2-7; CDR3: CASSLVASGYEQYF; DNA: TGTGCCAGCAGCTTAGTGGCTAGCGGCTACGAGCAGTACTTC
V: TRBV4-1; D: -; length: 15; J: TRBJ2-7; CDR3: CASSQEAVPGSEQYF; DNA: TGCGCCAGCAGCCAAGAGGCAGTCCCGGGTTCGGAGCAGTACTTC
V: TRBV6-5; D: -; length: 13; J: TRBJ1-2; CDR3: CASSLQVEYGYTF; DNA: TGTGCCAGCAGTCTACAGGTGGAGTATGGCTACACCTTC
V: TRBV27; D: -; length: 14; J: TRBJ1-6; CDR3: CASSGVSYNSPLHF; DNA: TGTGCCAGCAGTGGGGTCTCCTATAATTCACCCCTCCACTTT
V: TRBV18; D: TRBD2; length: 15; J: TRBJ2-5; CDR3: CASSHRTSGKETQYF; DNA: TGTGCCAGCTCACATCGGACTAGCGGGAAGGAGACCCAGTACTTC
V: TRBV30; D: -; length: 15; J: TRBJ1-5; CDR3: CAWSPGMGSNQPQHF; DNA: TGTGCCTGGAGCCCCGGGATGGGTAGCAATCAGCCCCAGCATTTT